Listed below are T cell receptor beta chains from one sample, sequenced in a study of T cell responses to AZD1222 COVID-19 vaccine. The protocol was immunoSEQ multiplex PCR, while the TCRdb copy is restricted to in-frame clones and leaves out a portion. The sample has 150,000 to 180,000 clones; 90% are singletons. Source: peripheral blood, taken 28 days after the second AZD1222 dose. These receptor sequences come from an adult who received the AZD1222 COVID-19 vaccine. The CDR3 runs from the conserved cysteine through the conserved F or W. D genes are given only for firm matches. Clone size, where shown, is once, few, many, or a class for clones that have expanded.

TRBV7-2,NA,14,NA,TRBJ1-2,CASSLEPANYGYTF,TGTGCCAGCAGCTTAGAACCTGCTAACTATGGCTACACCTTC
TRBV10-2,NA,13,NA,TRBJ1-4,CASRRGGGEKLFF,TGCGCCAGCAGGAGGGGCGGCGGTGAAAAACTGTTTTTT
TRBV19,few,14,TRBD1,TRBJ1-1,CASRTGQMNTEAFF,TGTGCCAGCAGGACAGGACAAATGAACACTGAAGCTTTCTTT
TRBV28,NA,16,NA,TRBJ2-7,CASSETGATSFREQYF,TGTGCCAGCAGCGAAACCGGGGCGACCTCATTTCGCGAGCAGTACTTC
TRBV11-2,NA,15,NA,TRBJ1-3,CASSSTGSTGNTIYF,TGTGCCAGCAGCTCCACAGGGTCGACGGGAAACACCATATATTTT
TRBV5-1,NA,14,NA,TRBJ1-1,CASSLGVMNTEAFF,TGCGCCAGCAGCTTGGGAGTGATGAACACTGAAGCTTTCTTT
TRBV19,NA,16,TRBD2,TRBJ2-4,CGSGTSGPGAKNIQYF,TGTGGGAGCGGGACTAGCGGGCCCGGGGCCAAAAACATTCAGTACTTC
TRBV5-1,NA,15,TRBD1,TRBJ1-1,CASSSTTGLNTEAFF,TGCGCCAGCAGCTCTACGACAGGGCTGAACACTGAAGCTTTCTTT
TRBV3-1/TRBV3-2,NA,15,TRBD2,TRBJ2-1,CASSHRVAGGNEQFF,TGTGCCAGCAGCCACCGGGTAGCGGGAGGGAATGAGCAGTTCTTC
TRBV20-1,NA,12,NA,TRBJ1-2,CSASLANYGYTF,TGCAGTGCTAGTCTAGCCAACTATGGCTACACCTTC
TRBV28,NA,15,NA,TRBJ2-6,CASRTHRSGANVLTF,TGTGCCAGCAGAACCCACAGGTCTGGGGCCAACGTCCTGACTTTC
TRBV19,NA,15,NA,TRBJ1-2,CASSIDSGVLLGYTF,TGTGCCAGTAGTATAGATTCGGGGGTACTGCTTGGCTACACCTTC
TRBV7-8,NA,17,TRBD1,TRBJ2-2,CASSTRTGGRGGGELFF,TGTGCCAGCAGCACCCGGACAGGGGGTAGAGGGGGCGGGGAGCTGTTTTTT
TRBV10-3,NA,15,NA,TRBJ2-7,CATTHGDGGSYEQYF,TGTGCCACCACGCATGGGGATGGCGGCTCCTACGAGCAGTACTTC
TRBV27,few,16,NA,TRBJ1-3,CASSAAGAGTGNTIYF,TGTGCCAGCAGTGCCGCAGGGGCCGGCACTGGAAACACCATATATTTT
TRBV5-6,once,15,NA,TRBJ1-2,CATQYRFHGRYGYTF,TGTGCCACCCAATACCGGTTCCACGGACGCTATGGCTACACCTTC
TRBV5-5,NA,13,NA,TRBJ1-5,CASSLQSNQPQHF,TGTGCCAGCAGCTTGCAAAGCAATCAGCCCCAGCATTTT
TRBV12-3/TRBV12-4,NA,12,NA,TRBJ1-5,CASSGPGQPQHF,TGTGCCAGCAGTGGCCCGGGCCAGCCCCAGCATTTT
TRBV24-1,NA,13,NA,TRBJ2-2,CATSLGEPGELFF,TGTGCCACCAGTCTGGGCGAACCCGGGGAGCTGTTTTTT
TRBV28,NA,17,TRBD2,TRBJ2-3,CASSLESGTTSTDTQYF,TGTGCCAGCAGTTTAGAGAGCGGGACCACTAGCACAGATACGCAGTATTTT
TRBV6-5,NA,14,NA,TRBJ1-1,CASSLGGSDTEAFF,TGTGCCAGCAGTTTGGGGGGATCGGACACTGAAGCTTTCTTT
TRBV7-2,NA,15,TRBD2,TRBJ2-7,CASSLGLAGPYEQYF,TGTGCCAGCAGCTTAGGATTAGCGGGTCCGTACGAGCAGTACTTC
TRBV27,NA,13,NA,TRBJ2-7,CASSLSMRAEQYF,TGTGCCAGCAGTTTATCGATGAGGGCCGAGCAGTACTTC
TRBV11-2,NA,14,TRBD1,TRBJ1-2,CASSPLRDSYGYTF,TGTGCCAGCAGTCCATTAAGGGACAGTTATGGCTACACCTTC
TRBV7-9,few,14,NA,TRBJ1-4,CASSLGQGNEKLFF,TGTGCCAGCAGCTTAGGTCAGGGAAACGAAAAACTGTTTTTT
TRBV27,NA,13,NA,TRBJ2-1,CASSLKAWREQFF,TGTGCCAGCAGTTTGAAAGCGTGGCGTGAGCAGTTCTTC
TRBV28,NA,15,NA,TRBJ1-5,CASSLEGYSNQPQHF,TGTGCCAGCAGTTTAGAGGGTTATAGCAATCAGCCCCAGCATTTT
TRBV6-5,NA,15,TRBD2,TRBJ2-1,CASSLLAGGVGEQFF,TGTGCCAGCAGCCTCCTCGCGGGAGGGGTCGGTGAGCAGTTCTTC
TRBV30,NA,14,NA,TRBJ1-1,CAWSGKARNTEAFF,TGTGCCTGGAGTGGTAAGGCACGGAACACTGAAGCTTTCTTT
TRBV7-2,NA,15,NA,TRBJ1-5,CASSLDWAGNQPQHF,TGTGCCAGCAGCTTAGACTGGGCGGGCAATCAGCCCCAGCATTTT
TRBV7-2,NA,16,TRBD1,TRBJ2-1,CASSLSWDRVVNEQFF,TGTGCCAGCAGCTTATCCTGGGACAGGGTAGTCAATGAGCAGTTCTTC
TRBV12-5,NA,12,NA,TRBJ2-3,CASGIDRDTQYF,TGTGCTAGTGGTATCGACAGAGATACGCAGTATTTT
TRBV11-2,NA,15,NA,TRBJ1-6,CASSLGKGKHSPLHF,TGTGCCAGCAGCTTAGGGAAGGGGAAACACTCACCCCTCCACTTT
TRBV7-6,NA,15,NA,TRBJ2-3,CASSIGGSARDTQYF,TGTGCCAGCAGTATAGGGGGTTCCGCGAGAGATACGCAGTATTTT
TRBV12-3/TRBV12-4,NA,13,TRBD1,TRBJ1-1,CASSPQGAFEAFF,TGTGCCAGCAGTCCCCAGGGGGCTTTTGAAGCTTTCTTT
TRBV18,NA,16,NA,TRBJ1-3,CASSPLQDSSGNTIYF,TGTGCCAGCTCACCCCTGCAGGACTCCTCTGGAAACACCATATATTTT
TRBV6-5,NA,15,TRBD2,TRBJ2-7,CASSPSSGSSYEQYF,TGTGCCAGCAGTCCATCTAGCGGATCCTCCTACGAGCAGTACTTC
TRBV19,NA,17,NA,TRBJ1-1,CASTDTGRGRRNTEAFF,TGTGCCAGTACCGATACTGGGAGGGGACGGCGGAACACTGAAGCTTTCTTT
TRBV9,NA,14,NA,TRBJ1-1,CASQSKLKNTEAFF,TGTGCCAGCCAAAGTAAGCTGAAGAACACTGAAGCTTTCTTT
TRBV28,NA,10,NA,TRBJ1-2,CATLRYGYTF,TGTGCCACGTTAAGATATGGCTACACCTTC
TRBV6-1,NA,13,NA,TRBJ1-4,CASSEQGWEKLFF,TGTGCCAGCAGTGAACAGGGGTGGGAAAAACTGTTTTTT
TRBV28,NA,13,TRBD1,TRBJ2-7,CASTGDSFFEQYF,TGTGCCAGCACCGGGGACAGTTTCTTCGAGCAGTACTTC
TRBV6-1,NA,17,TRBD2,TRBJ2-1,CASSVPRLAGPFNEQFF,TGTGCCAGCAGTGTCCCCAGACTAGCGGGCCCTTTCAATGAGCAGTTCTTC
TRBV5-3,NA,16,TRBD1,TRBJ1-2,CARSLAGTGGADGYTF,TGTGCCAGAAGCTTGGCTGGGACAGGGGGCGCGGATGGCTACACCTTC
TRBV28,once,16,TRBD1,TRBJ1-6,CASSSPTGEFRSPLHF,TGTGCCAGCAGTTCCCCGACAGGGGAGTTCAGATCACCCCTCCACTTT
TRBV5-4,NA,14,TRBD1,TRBJ1-2,CASSGAGQGPRYTF,TGTGCCAGCAGTGGGGCGGGACAGGGGCCACGCTACACCTTC